This T cell receptor (beta chain) was identified in a study of T cell responses to AZD1222 COVID-19 vaccine. Findings and limits, study-wide: Close to half of spike-specific TCRs reportedly recognize unmutated variant regions.

With respect to this clone: Its matching antigen is unknown.

Sequencing was performed with immunoSEQ multiplex PCR; in TCRdb, only in-frame clones are kept and a portion is missing. This sample has approximately 200,000 clones, with just over 90% found just once. CDR3 size: 15 residues. The V end was cut by 4 bases, the J end by 7 bases, with 17 bases between. Germline V gene lookup returns CDR1 WNHNN and CDR2 SYGVQD (reference sequence). V usage is TRBV10-1 and J usage is TRBJ2-1, with D possibly matching TRBD2 (6 bases). The TCR comes from an adult who received the AZD1222 COVID-19 vaccine. The specimen comprised peripheral blood, sampled 28 days after the second AZD1222 dose. CDR3 in amino acids: CASSAGSSPRNEQFF. CDR3 nucleotides: TGCGCCAGCAGTGCCGGGAGCTCCCCGAGGAATGAGCAGTTCTTC.